The sequence of this T cell receptor beta chain was determined in a study of shared clonotypes between healthy human individuals. Overall study results and limits: Rarefaction indicated that sorted-subset sequencing remained incomplete although depth was large. Shared clonotypes across all four donors exceeded non-shared ones in generation probability. On the whole, naive subsets had larger estimated richness than memory subsets had.

This clone has only a few counts. The antigen is not known. DNA at about 210 ng, 25,000 to 30,000 T cell genomes, went into sorted-subset replicate PCRs. Repertoires were generated with immunoSEQ multiplex PCR, while TCRdb's copy carries only in-frame clones and drops some. Of about 700,000 clones listed, around 67% were seen once; the top ten hold 1.5% to 2%. This clonotype originated in a woman aged 25-40 years in good health. Sample: memory CD4+ T cells sorted from blood. Regarding subset: CD45RA-negative fraction.

CDR3 loop: CASRYRSGTNEKLFF. In DNA form, the CDR3 reads TGTGCCAGCCGCTACCGGAGTGGGACTAATGAAAAACTGTTTTTT. The chain is built from TRBV4-2 and TRBJ1-4; D unresolved. This CDR3 is 15 amino acids long. Germline CDR1 reads LGHNA; CDR2 reads YNFKEQ. The germline V and J ends were trimmed by 8 bases and 2 bases, with 15 bases remaining between them.